This T cell receptor beta chain was captured in a study of regulatory T cells in long-lasting Graves disease. Whole-study findings and limits: Comparison showed that persistent patients shared more public clonotypes (about 2,800) than new patients (nearly 1,000). Persistent cases favored TRBV28, TRBJ1-2 and TRBJ2-5.

As concerns this clonotype: The antigen remains undetermined.

Researchers made TCR beta libraries by using iRepertoire HTBI primers and running Arm-PCR on CDR3 regions. Using its own MiXCR run on the multiplex PCR reads, TCRdb lists one record per CDR3 protein. Of about 470,000 distinct CDR3 sequences listed, about 22% were seen once; the top ten hold roughly 7%. Sample time point: persistent/refractory GD, antithyroid drugs over 5 years with positive TRAb. The TCR library was prepared using RNA isolated from PBMCs. The patients included were those that came from an endocrinology department in Xi'an, China. The CDR3 has 15 amino acids. Trimming pared 1 base from V and 3 bases from J, leaving 16 bases between. Germline CDR1 SQVTM, CDR2 ANQGSEA.

V usage is TRBV29-1 and J usage is TRBJ2-7; D is uncertain. This receptor was obtained from a female donor with Graves disease. This material consisted of peripheral blood mononuclear cells (PBMCs), taken when the disease was refractory, from a patient treated with antithyroid drugs. DNA for the CDR3: TGCAGCGTTGAAGGGACGTCCGGGCCCGTCTACGAGCAGTACTTC. It specifies CSVEGTSGPVYEQYF.